A selection of T cell receptor beta chains follows, all from one sample in a study of OX40 agonist ivuxolimab in advanced cancers. Clones were sequenced by immunoSEQ multiplex PCR, and TCRdb holds only the in-frame ones, with some missing. The data contain fewer than 25,000 clones, 84% of them singletons. The sequences come from CD4+ or CD8+ T cells sorted from blood, collected in a trial of the OX40 agonist ivuxolimab. The source of these receptors is an adult with an advanced solid tumor such as melanoma, head and neck, liver or kidney cancer. The CDR3 runs from the conserved cysteine through the conserved F or W. The order of the fields is CDR3 DNA, CDR3 protein, V gene, D gene, clone size, J gene. D genes are given only for firm matches. The listing skips clone size in some rows; elsewhere it reads once, few, many or a size class.

CDR3nt: TGTGCCAGCAGTTTCAACCAGGCAGATACGCAGTATTTT; CDR3aa: CASSFNQADTQYF; v_gene: TRBV27; d_gene: .; abundance: .; j_gene: TRBJ2-3
CDR3nt: TGTGCCAGTCCCATGGGTGGGGTCACTGAAGCTTTCTTT; CDR3aa: CASPMGGVTEAFF; v_gene: TRBV6-4; d_gene: .; abundance: .; j_gene: TRBJ1-1
CDR3nt: TGTGCCAGCAGCGGACAATCTGTTAATTTTGACGAGCAGTACTTC; CDR3aa: CASSGQSVNFDEQYF; v_gene: TRBV6-1; d_gene: .; abundance: .; j_gene: TRBJ2-7
CDR3nt: TGTGCCAGCAGCTCCGGGACAGGGCCCTACGAGCAGTACTTC; CDR3aa: CASSSGTGPYEQYF; v_gene: TRBV5-5; d_gene: TRBD1; abundance: .; j_gene: TRBJ2-7
CDR3nt: TGTGCCAGTAGTACAGGGGGCGCAACTGAAGCTTTCTTT; CDR3aa: CASSTGGATEAFF; v_gene: TRBV19; d_gene: TRBD1; abundance: .; j_gene: TRBJ1-1
CDR3nt: TGCGCCAGCAGCCAAGTGGTAGTAGCCGCCCAGTACTTC; CDR3aa: CASSQVVVAAQYF; v_gene: TRBV4-1; d_gene: .; abundance: few; j_gene: TRBJ2-5
CDR3nt: TGTGCCATCAGTGGATCTACGAGGGGGACTATCGATGGCTACACCTTC; CDR3aa: CAISGSTRGTIDGYTF; v_gene: TRBV10-3; d_gene: .; abundance: .; j_gene: TRBJ1-2
CDR3nt: TGTGCCAGCAGTGCTAACAGCTATAGCAATCAGCCCCAGCATTTT; CDR3aa: CASSANSYSNQPQHF; v_gene: TRBV2; d_gene: .; abundance: .; j_gene: TRBJ1-5
CDR3nt: TGTGCCTGGGGCCAAGGGACCGGGGAGCTGTTTTTT; CDR3aa: CAWGQGTGELFF; v_gene: TRBV30; d_gene: .; abundance: .; j_gene: TRBJ2-2
CDR3nt: TGTGCCAGCAGCAAAAACCCAGCGGGGGGGAGCACAGATACGCAGTATTTT; CDR3aa: CASSKNPAGGSTDTQYF; v_gene: TRBV7-9; d_gene: TRBD2; abundance: .; j_gene: TRBJ2-3